There are a few counts of the clone carrying this T cell receptor beta chain. Its cognate antigen is unknown. TCRdb re-analysed the reads in MiXCR, keeping a single row per CDR3 protein. This sample has some 560,000 distinct CDR3 sequences, with 40% found just once. The sample comes from a study of T cell repertoires in cytomegalovirus infection. In the study overall: CMV epitopes used comprised recently identified HLA-C-restricted ones and well-studied HLA-B-restricted ones. Indications of both CMV infection and matching HLA type were provided by public TCR beta signatures. Study-level results: Pooled public TCR beta family frequency picked out CMV carriers with the relevant HLA. Dominating the ex vivo response were TCR beta clonotypes that were CMV-specific and HLA-C-restricted.

Germline-derived CDR1 and CDR2 are SNHLY and FYNNEI. The CDR3 has 15 residues. Trimming shortened V by 4 bases and J by 0 bases, and 9 bases separated the two germline ends. The chain has TRBV2 and TRBJ2-2, with a possible D match to TRBD1 (5 bases). The clonotype comes from a human donor in good health (CMV status not recorded). Some clones in this sample may be carry-over from other donors' samples. The source was cultured PBMCs, collected from culture after CMV antigen stimulation. The CDR3 region has the DNA TGTGCCAGCAGTGCCTTGACAGCGAACACCGGGGAGCTGTTTTTT. Translating gives CASSALTANTGELFF.